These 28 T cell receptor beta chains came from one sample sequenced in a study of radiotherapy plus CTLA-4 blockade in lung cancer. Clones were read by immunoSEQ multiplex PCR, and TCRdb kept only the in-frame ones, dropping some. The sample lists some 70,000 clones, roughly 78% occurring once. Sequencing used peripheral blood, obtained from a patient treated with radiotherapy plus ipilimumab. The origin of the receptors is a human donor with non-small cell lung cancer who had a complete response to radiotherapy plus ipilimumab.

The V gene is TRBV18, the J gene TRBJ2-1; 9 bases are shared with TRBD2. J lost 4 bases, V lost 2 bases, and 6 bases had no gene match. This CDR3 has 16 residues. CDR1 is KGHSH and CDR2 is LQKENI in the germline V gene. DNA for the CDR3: TGTGCCAGCTCACCAAGTGGGCTAGCGGGATACAATGAGCAGTTCTTC. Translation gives CASSPSGLAGYNEQFF.

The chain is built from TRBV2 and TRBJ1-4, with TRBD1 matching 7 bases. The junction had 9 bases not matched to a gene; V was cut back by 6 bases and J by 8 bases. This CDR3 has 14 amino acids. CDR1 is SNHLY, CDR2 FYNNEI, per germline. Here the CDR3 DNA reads TGTGCCAGCAGGCCGGGACAGTCGGGCGAAAAACTGTTTTTT. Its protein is CASRPGQSGEKLFF.

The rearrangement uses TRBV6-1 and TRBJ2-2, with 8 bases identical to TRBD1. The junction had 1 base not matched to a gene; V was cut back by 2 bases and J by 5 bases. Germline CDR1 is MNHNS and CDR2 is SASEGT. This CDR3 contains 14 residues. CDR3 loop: CASSETGGTGELFF. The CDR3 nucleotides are TGTGCCAGCAGTGAAACAGGGGGAACCGGGGAGCTGTTTTTT.

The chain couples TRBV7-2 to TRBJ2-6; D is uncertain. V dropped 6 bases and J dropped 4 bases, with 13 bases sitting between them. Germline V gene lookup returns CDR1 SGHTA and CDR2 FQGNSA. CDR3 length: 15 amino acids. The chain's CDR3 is CASSSSGTGANVLTF. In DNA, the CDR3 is TGTGCCAGCAGTTCCTCGGGTACGGGGGCCAACGTCCTGACTTTC. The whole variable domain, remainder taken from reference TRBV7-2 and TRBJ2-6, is GAGVSQSPSNKVTEKGKDVELRCDPISGHTALYWYRQSLGQGLEFLIYFQGNSAPDKSGLPSDRFSAERTGGSVSTLTIQRTQQEDSAVYLCASSSSGTGANVLTFGAGSRLTVL.

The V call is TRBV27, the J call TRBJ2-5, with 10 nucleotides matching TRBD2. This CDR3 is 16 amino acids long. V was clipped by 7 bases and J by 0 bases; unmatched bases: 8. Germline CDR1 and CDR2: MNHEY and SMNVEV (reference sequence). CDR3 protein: CASMRWSGGDQETQYF. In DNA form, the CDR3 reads TGTGCCAGCATGCGTTGGAGCGGGGGGGACCAAGAGACCCAGTACTTC.

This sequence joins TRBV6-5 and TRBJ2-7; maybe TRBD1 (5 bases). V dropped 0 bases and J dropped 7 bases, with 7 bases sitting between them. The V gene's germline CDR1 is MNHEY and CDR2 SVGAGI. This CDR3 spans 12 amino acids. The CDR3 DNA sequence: TGTGCCAGCAGTTACTCGGCAGGGGAGCAGTACTTC. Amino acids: CASSYSAGEQYF.

CDR3 region: CASSYSRQGAGPQHF. DNA of the CDR3: TGTGCCAGCAGTTACTCGAGACAGGGAGCAGGGCCCCAGCATTTT. The V and J genes are TRBV6-5 and TRBJ1-5, with TRBD1 matching 7 bases. After removal of 0 bases from V and 9 bases from J, the junction contained 8 bases not matched to a gene. Germline V gene data show CDR1 as MNHEY and CDR2 as SVGAGI. The CDR3 is 15 residues long.

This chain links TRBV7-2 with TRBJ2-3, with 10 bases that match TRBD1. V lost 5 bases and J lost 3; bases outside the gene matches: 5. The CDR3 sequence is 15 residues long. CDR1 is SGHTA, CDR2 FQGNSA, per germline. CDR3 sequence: CASSRDRGQTDTQYF. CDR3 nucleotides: TGTGCCAGCAGCAGGGACAGGGGCCAGACAGATACGCAGTATTTT.

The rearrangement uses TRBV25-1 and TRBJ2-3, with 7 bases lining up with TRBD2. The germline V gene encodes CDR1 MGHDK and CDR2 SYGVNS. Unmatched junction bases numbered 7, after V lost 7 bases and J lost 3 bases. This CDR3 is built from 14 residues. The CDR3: CASNFAGDTDTQYF. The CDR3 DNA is TGTGCCAGCAATTTCGCGGGGGATACAGATACGCAGTATTTT.

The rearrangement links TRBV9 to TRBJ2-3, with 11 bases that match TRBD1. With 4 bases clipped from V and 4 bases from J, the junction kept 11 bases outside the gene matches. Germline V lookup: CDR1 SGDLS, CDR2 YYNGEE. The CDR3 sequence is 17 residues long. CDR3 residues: CASSFAGTGGSPDTQYF. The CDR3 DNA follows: TGTGCCAGCAGCTTCGCCGGGACAGGGGGTTCCCCAGATACGCAGTATTTT.

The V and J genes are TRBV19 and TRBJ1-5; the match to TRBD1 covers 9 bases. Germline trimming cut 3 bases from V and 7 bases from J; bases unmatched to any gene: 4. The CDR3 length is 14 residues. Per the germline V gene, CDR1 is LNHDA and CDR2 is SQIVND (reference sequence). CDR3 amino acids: CASSIWTGDQPQHF. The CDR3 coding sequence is TGTGCCAGTAGTATCTGGACAGGGGACCAGCCCCAGCATTTT.

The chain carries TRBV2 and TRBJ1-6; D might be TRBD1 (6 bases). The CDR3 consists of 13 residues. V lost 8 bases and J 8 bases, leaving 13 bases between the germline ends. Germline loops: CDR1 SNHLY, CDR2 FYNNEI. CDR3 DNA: TGTGCCAGCTTAGACCAGGGGTATTCACCCCTCCACTTT. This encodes CASLDQGYSPLHF.

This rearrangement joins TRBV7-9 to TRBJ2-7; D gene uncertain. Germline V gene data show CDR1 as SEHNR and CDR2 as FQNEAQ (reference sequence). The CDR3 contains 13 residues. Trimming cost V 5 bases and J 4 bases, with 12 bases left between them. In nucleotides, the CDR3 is TGTGCCAGCAGCACGGGCAACCTTTACGAGCAGTACGTC. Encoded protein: CASSTGNLYEQYV.

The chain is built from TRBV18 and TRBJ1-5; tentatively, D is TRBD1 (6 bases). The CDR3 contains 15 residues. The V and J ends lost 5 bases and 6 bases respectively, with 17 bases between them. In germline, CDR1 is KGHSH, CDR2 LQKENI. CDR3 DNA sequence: TGTGCCAGCTCAGAGGGGGGATTAGGCACTCAGCCCCAGCATTTT. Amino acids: CASSEGGLGTQPQHF.

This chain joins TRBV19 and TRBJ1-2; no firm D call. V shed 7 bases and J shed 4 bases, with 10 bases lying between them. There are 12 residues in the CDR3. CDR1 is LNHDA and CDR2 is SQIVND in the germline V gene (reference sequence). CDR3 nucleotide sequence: TGTGCCAGTACCGCCCCTACCTATGGCTACACCTTC. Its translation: CASTAPTYGYTF.

The CDR3 sequence: CASSQDHVGISGNTIYF. CDR3 nucleotide sequence: TGCGCCAGCAGCCAAGATCATGTCGGCATCTCTGGAAACACCATATATTTT. V is TRBV4-3 and J is TRBJ1-3; no clear D gene. The CDR3 spans 17 residues. Trimming stripped 0 bases from V and 0 bases from J, with 12 bases between. Germline V gene data show CDR1 as LGHNA and CDR2 as YSLEER.

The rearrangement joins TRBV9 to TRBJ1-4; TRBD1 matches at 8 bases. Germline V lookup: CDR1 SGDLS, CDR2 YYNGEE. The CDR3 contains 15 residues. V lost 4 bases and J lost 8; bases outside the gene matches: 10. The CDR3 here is CASSNQGAAGEKLFF. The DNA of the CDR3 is TGTGCCAGCAGCAACCAGGGGGCAGCAGGGGAAAAACTGTTTTTT.

The CDR3, as DNA: TGTGCCAGCAGCCCGCAGGGATCTGAAAAACTGTTTTTT. Translated, it gives CASSPQGSEKLFF. The rearrangement joins TRBV7-9 to TRBJ1-4; perhaps TRBD1 as D (5 bases). Germline lookup yields CDR1 SEHNR and CDR2 FQNEAQ (reference sequence). V gave up 5 bases and J gave up 7 bases, with 11 bases separating them. The CDR3 runs 13 residues.

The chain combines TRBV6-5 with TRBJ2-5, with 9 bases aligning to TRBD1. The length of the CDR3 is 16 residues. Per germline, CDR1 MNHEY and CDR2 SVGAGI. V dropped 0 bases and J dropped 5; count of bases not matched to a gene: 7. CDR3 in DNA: TGTGCCAGCAGTTACTCGGGACAGGGAGGTTTCGAGACCCAGTACTTC. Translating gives CASSYSGQGGFETQYF.

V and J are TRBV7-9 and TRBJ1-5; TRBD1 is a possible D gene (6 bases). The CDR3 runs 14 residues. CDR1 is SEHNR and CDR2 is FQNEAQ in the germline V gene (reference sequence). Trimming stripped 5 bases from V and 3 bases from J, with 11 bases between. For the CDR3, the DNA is TGTGCCAGCAGCAAAACAGGGACCAATCAGCCCCAGCATTTT. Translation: CASSKTGTNQPQHF.

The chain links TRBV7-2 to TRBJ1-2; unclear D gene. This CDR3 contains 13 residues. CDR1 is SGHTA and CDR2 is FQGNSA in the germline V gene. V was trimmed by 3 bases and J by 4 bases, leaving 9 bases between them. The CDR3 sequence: CASSFPAVYGYTF. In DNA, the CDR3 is TGTGCCAGCAGCTTCCCGGCGGTCTATGGCTACACCTTC.

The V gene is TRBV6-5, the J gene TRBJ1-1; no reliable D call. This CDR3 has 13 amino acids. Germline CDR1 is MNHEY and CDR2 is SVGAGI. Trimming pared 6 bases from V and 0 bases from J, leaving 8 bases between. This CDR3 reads CASRGSVNTEAFF. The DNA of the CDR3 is TGTGCCAGCAGGGGGTCAGTGAACACTGAAGCTTTCTTT.

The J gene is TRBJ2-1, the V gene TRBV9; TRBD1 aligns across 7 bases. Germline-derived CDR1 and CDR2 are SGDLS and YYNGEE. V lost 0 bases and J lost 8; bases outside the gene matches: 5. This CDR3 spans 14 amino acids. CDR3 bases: TGTGCCAGCAGCGTAGCTATAGGGGGCCATGAGCAGTTCTTC. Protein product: CASSVAIGGHEQFF.

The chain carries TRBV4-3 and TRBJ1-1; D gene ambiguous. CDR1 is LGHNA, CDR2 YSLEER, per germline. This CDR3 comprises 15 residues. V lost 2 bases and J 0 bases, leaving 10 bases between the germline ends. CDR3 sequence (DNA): TGCGCCAGCAGCCAAACCCTAAAGATGAACACTGAAGCTTTCTTT. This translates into CASSQTLKMNTEAFF.

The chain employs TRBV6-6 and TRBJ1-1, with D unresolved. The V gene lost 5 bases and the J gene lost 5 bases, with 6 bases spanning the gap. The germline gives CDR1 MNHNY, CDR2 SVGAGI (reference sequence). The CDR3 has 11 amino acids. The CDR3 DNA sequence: TGTGCCAGCAGTCCAAGGACTGAAGCTTTCTTT. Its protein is CASSPRTEAFF.

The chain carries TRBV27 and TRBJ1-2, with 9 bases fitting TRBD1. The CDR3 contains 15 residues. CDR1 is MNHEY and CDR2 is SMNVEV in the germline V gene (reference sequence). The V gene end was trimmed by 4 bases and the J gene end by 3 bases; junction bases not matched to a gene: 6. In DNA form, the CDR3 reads TGTGCCAGCAGTTCCTCGGGACAGGGTGACTATGGCTACACCTTC. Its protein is CASSSSGQGDYGYTF.

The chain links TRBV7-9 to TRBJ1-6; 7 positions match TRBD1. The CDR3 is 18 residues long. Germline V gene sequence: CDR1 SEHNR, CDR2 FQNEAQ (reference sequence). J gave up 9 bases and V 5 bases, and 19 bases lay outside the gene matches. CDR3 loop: CASSENANYRGLSSPLHF. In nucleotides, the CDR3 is TGTGCCAGCAGCGAAAACGCCAACTACAGGGGACTGAGTTCACCCCTCCACTTT.

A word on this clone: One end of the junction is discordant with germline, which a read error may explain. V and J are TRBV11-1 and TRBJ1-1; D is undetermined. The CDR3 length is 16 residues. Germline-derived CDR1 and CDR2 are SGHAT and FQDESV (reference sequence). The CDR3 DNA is TGTGCCAGCAGCCCTATAGGACGGGATTGGAACACTGAAGCTTCCTTT. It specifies CASSPIGRDWNTEASF.